This is a list of T cell receptor beta chains from one sample in a study of cytomegalovirus exposure and HLA in healthy donors. Libraries were prepared by immunoSEQ multiplex PCR; TCRdb keeps only in-frame clonotypes and omits some of them. This table has 110,000 or so clones, about 9.4% appearing once. Sequenced input: PBMCs. The source is a woman aged 35 to 49 in good health and CMV-seropositive. CDR3s include the opening cysteine and the closing phenylalanine or tryptophan. Fields, in order: V gene, D gene, CDR3 length, J gene, CDR3 protein. A D gene is named only where the DNA matches it firmly.

>TRBV6-1|TRBD1|15|TRBJ2-7
CASTMPGQGAYEQYF
>TRBV6-4|NA|13|TRBJ1-1
CASSYRENPEAFF
>TRBV13|NA|14|TRBJ1-2
CASSPVAQGYGYTF
>TRBV18|NA|17|TRBJ1-5
CASSPLSIDGGDQPQHF
>TRBV28|NA|15|TRBJ1-4
CASSLSVGGNEKLFF
>TRBV7-9|NA|13|TRBJ1-1
CASSFQGGTEAFF
>TRBV27|NA|12|TRBJ2-7
CASSLPGYEQYF
>TRBV30|NA|16|TRBJ1-2
CAWSVRTRGFNYGYTF
>TRBV20-1|TRBD1|11|TRBJ2-7
CGSTGGYEQYF
>TRBV30|NA|14|TRBJ1-4
CAWARVGSNEKLFF
>TRBV19|NA|16|TRBJ2-1
CASSPALVVGGNEQFF
>TRBV30|TRBD1|14|TRBJ1-5
CAWSYDRGHQPQHF
>TRBV28|TRBD2|14|TRBJ2-1
CASSLLWGGNEQFF
>TRBV5-1|TRBD1|13|TRBJ1-6
CASSPGTGPALHF
>TRBV6-1|TRBD1|15|TRBJ2-1
CASSEYNGQGNEQFF
>TRBV7-9|NA|15|TRBJ2-7
CASRPGSAGSYEQYF
>TRBV9|NA|15|TRBJ1-1
CASSVEGVLDTEAFF
>TRBV28|TRBD2|20|TRBJ2-6
CASSLALLAGASSGANVLTF
>TRBV11-2|NA|15|TRBJ2-3
CASSPQGLNTDTQYF
>TRBV7-9|NA|15|TRBJ1-3
CASSLAGSSGNTIYF
>TRBV1|NA|15|TRBJ1-4
CTSSQETGPNEKLFF
>TRBV9|NA|15|TRBJ1-1
CASSASRTPNTEAFF
>TRBV25-1|NA|14|TRBJ1-2
CASSVLEGNYGYTF
>TRBV19|NA|16|TRBJ1-5
CASSLFPDGDNQPQHF
>TRBV28|TRBD1|13|TRBJ1-1
CASSTGDASGAFF
>TRBV10-3|NA|16|TRBJ1-2
CAISERRQGRNYGYTF
>TRBV7-9|TRBD1|14|TRBJ2-7
CASSFGGTAYEQYF
>TRBV10-1|TRBD1|16|TRBJ2-1
CASSESGTGGFNEQFF